The 27 T cell receptor beta chains below were found in one sample sequenced in a study of blood T cell repertoires in COVID-19. Sequencing used immunoSEQ multiplex PCR; TCRdb keeps in-frame clones, though not all of them. The sample has over 45,000 clones; roughly four fifths are singletons. Sequences were obtained from peripheral blood. The receptors here all came from a middle-aged man with acute or convalescent COVID-19.

The genes are TRBV6-5 and TRBJ1-6; 8 nucleotides agree with TRBD1. The CDR3 is made up of 16 amino acids. After removal of 2 bases from V and 3 bases from J, the junction contained 3 bases not matched to a gene. From germline, CDR1 is MNHEY and CDR2 SVGAGI. The CDR3 is CASSYRGTGYNSPLHF. The CDR3 bases are TGTGCCAGCAGTTACAGGGGGACAGGCTATAATTCACCCCTCCACTTT.

This chain connects TRBV2 to TRBJ1-1; D remains unclear. Germline values: CDR1 SNHLY, CDR2 FYNNEI. The CDR3 sequence is 15 residues long. Trimming cost V 2 bases and J 1 base, with 11 bases left between them. CDR3 DNA: TGTGCCAGCAGTGAACCGTGGGCCCAGAACACTGAAGCTTTCTTT. It is translated as CASSEPWAQNTEAFF.

The chain employs TRBV19 and TRBJ1-2, with 10 bases that match TRBD1. The CDR3 runs to 17 residues. Germline V gene lookup returns CDR1 LNHDA and CDR2 SQIVND (reference sequence). V was clipped by 3 bases and J by 8 bases; unmatched bases: 15. The CDR3 nucleotides read TGTGCCAGTAGTATCGGAGAAGGGAGACAGGGGGCGAGAGGCTACACCTTC. Translating it yields CASSIGEGRQGARGYTF.

This rearrangement joins TRBV19 to TRBJ2-2; 7 positions agree with TRBD1. V lost 4 bases, J lost 4 bases, and 9 bases stayed unmatched. Looked up from germline, CDR1 is LNHDA and CDR2 is SQIVND (reference sequence). The CDR3 consists of 16 residues. CDR3: CASSTRTGSGTGELFF. The CDR3 coding sequence is TGTGCCAGTAGTACTCGGACAGGATCGGGCACCGGGGAGCTGTTTTTT.

The chain has TRBV10-3 and TRBJ2-3; unclear D gene. The germline gives CDR1 ENHRY, CDR2 SYGVKD. This CDR3 has 15 residues. Deletions cut 0 bases from V and 4 bases from J, with 11 bases between. For the CDR3, the DNA is TGTGCCATCAGTGAGTCTGTGCGGCGATCAGATACGCAGTATTTT. Its translation: CAISESVRRSDTQYF.

This chain links TRBV6-5 with TRBJ2-7, with unresolved D. The V end was cut by 4 bases, the J end by 4 bases, with 5 bases between. From germline, CDR1 is MNHEY and CDR2 SVGAGI. The CDR3 is made up of 11 amino acids. CDR3 sequence (DNA): TGTGCCAGCAGTTTCCGTTACGAGCAGTACTTC. This sequence encodes CASSFRYEQYF.

This chain uses TRBV11-3 with TRBJ2-1, with TRBD2 matching 7 bases. The V gene's germline CDR1 is SGHNT and CDR2 YENEEA. The CDR3 is made up of 14 amino acids. Unmatched junction bases numbered 4, after V lost 1 base and J lost 7 bases. The CDR3 is CASSLAGGLNEQFF. CDR3 bases: TGTGCCAGCAGCTTAGCGGGGGGACTGAATGAGCAGTTCTTC.

The genes are TRBV28 and TRBJ1-3; D uncertain. This CDR3 comprises 14 residues. The germline V gene encodes CDR1 MDHEN and CDR2 SYDVKM. Between the trimmed V and J ends, which lost 8 bases and 0 bases, there was a span of 11 bases. The CDR3 protein is CASLPVNSGNTIYF. DNA for the CDR3: TGTGCCAGCCTCCCGGTGAACTCTGGAAACACCATATATTTT.

The chain is built from TRBV27 and TRBJ1-2; D perhaps matches TRBD1 (6 bases). The germline CDR1 and CDR2 sequences are MNHEY and SMNVEV (reference sequence). The CDR3 sequence is 16 residues long. The V and J ends lost 5 bases and 8 bases respectively, with 24 bases between them. CDR3 DNA sequence: TGTGCCAGCAGTCCCAAAACAACAGGGTTTAGGTGGGGCTACACCTTC. As protein: CASSPKTTGFRWGYTF.

The chain joins TRBV19 to TRBJ2-2, with D perhaps TRBD2 (6 bases). Between the trimmed V and J ends, which lost 2 bases and 4 bases, there was a span of 8 bases. The length of the CDR3 is 14 residues. Germline CDR1 reads LNHDA; CDR2 reads SQIVND (reference sequence). The CDR3 loop is CASSIQEGTGELFF. The CDR3, as DNA: TGTGCCAGTAGTATACAGGAGGGCACCGGGGAGCTGTTTTTT.

This chain joins TRBV18 and TRBJ1-1, with D unresolved. The CDR3 length is 20 residues. Deletions cut 0 bases from V and 4 bases from J, with 27 bases between. Germline CDR1 reads KGHSH; CDR2 reads LQKENI. In DNA, the CDR3 is TGTGCCAGCTCACCACCGGTCCGCGGAGGTAGTCGGGGAGCCGGCACTGAAGCTTTCTTT. Its protein is CASSPPVRGGSRGAGTEAFF.

The chain links TRBV6-5 to TRBJ1-2, with 7 nucleotides matching TRBD1. This CDR3 has 13 residues. With 3 bases clipped from V and 3 bases from J, the junction kept 1 base outside the gene matches. Germline values: CDR1 MNHEY, CDR2 SVGAGI. The CDR3 region has the DNA TGTGCCAGCAGTTATGGGACAGACTATGGCTACACCTTC. Encoded protein: CASSYGTDYGYTF.

The chain has TRBV2 and TRBJ1-5; no firm D call. Germline-derived CDR1 and CDR2 are SNHLY and FYNNEI. V gave up 8 bases and J gave up 3 bases, with 29 bases separating them. The CDR3 has 19 amino acids. The CDR3 loop is CASSLSGFVGGYDNQPQHF. Written as DNA, the CDR3 is TGTGCCAGCTCTTTAAGCGGGTTTGTCGGTGGATATGACAATCAGCCCCAGCATTTT.

This clone has just one count. V usage is TRBV10-2 and J usage is TRBJ2-7; a possible D gene is TRBD1 (6 bases). Trimming left V 6 bases short and J 3 bases short, with 12 bases between. Germline CDR1 reads WSHSY; CDR2 reads SAAADI. There are 13 residues in the CDR3. The CDR3 reads CASRLQGYYEQYF. The CDR3 DNA reads TGCGCCAGCAGGCTACAGGGATACTACGAGCAGTACTTC.

This chain connects TRBV27 to TRBJ2-1; possible D gene TRBD2, 6 bases. This CDR3 has 15 residues. The germline V gene has CDR1 MNHEY and CDR2 SMNVEV (reference sequence). The germline V and J ends were trimmed by 2 bases and 16 bases, with 24 bases remaining between them. CDR3 DNA sequence: TGTGCCAGCAGTTTAGCCCGGGACCCACCTAGGAGGGTCTTCTTC. Encoded protein: CASSLARDPPRRVFF.

V is TRBV3-1 (or the pseudogene TRBV3-2) and J is TRBJ2-2, with D possibly TRBD2 on 5 matching bases. Trimming cost V 2 bases and J 7 bases, with 8 bases left between them. CDR3 length equals 13 residues. Germline CDR1 LGHDT, CDR2 YNNKEL (reference sequence). CDR3 nucleotides: TGTGCCAGCAGCCAACTAGCAGGCGGGGAGCTGTTTTTT. Amino acids: CASSQLAGGELFF.

The rearrangement joins TRBV29-1 to TRBJ2-3, with TRBD2 as a possible D gene (6 bases). V lost 1 base and J 0 bases, leaving 11 bases between the germline ends. Per the germline V gene, CDR1 is SQVTM and CDR2 is ANQGSEA. The CDR3 runs to 15 residues. In nucleotides, the CDR3 is TGCAGCGTTGAAGGAGGGCGGGGAAGCACAGATACGCAGTATTTT. Translated: CSVEGGRGSTDTQYF.

The V gene is TRBV25-1, the J gene TRBJ1-6, with 8 bases identical to TRBD1. Per germline, CDR1 MGHDK and CDR2 SYGVNS. The J segment lost 6 bases and the V segment lost 7 bases, leaving 8 bases of the junction unmatched. This CDR3 comprises 15 residues. This chain's CDR3 is CASTRGQGANSPLHF. CDR3 nucleotide sequence: TGTGCCAGCACCCGAGGGCAGGGGGCTAATTCACCCCTCCACTTT.

The rearrangement uses TRBV2 and TRBJ1-5; tentative D call: TRBD1 (6 bases). CDR3 length equals 15 residues. V lost 5 bases and J 4 bases, leaving 15 bases between the germline ends. Germline V gene sequence: CDR1 SNHLY, CDR2 FYNNEI. DNA for the CDR3: TGTGCCAGCAGTCAACAAACAGGGAAGAATCAGCCCCAGCATTTT. This gives the protein CASSQQTGKNQPQHF.

Note on this clone: A read error may account for a junction end that differs from germline. The chain has TRBV30 and TRBJ2-1; 12 bases align to TRBD2. CDR1 is GTSNPN and CDR2 is SVGIG in the germline V gene (reference sequence). The CDR3 totals 17 residues. This CDR3 is CLGQPSGGANSSNEQFF. The CDR3 DNA reads as TGCCTTGGACAGCCTAGCGGGGGGGCCAATTCTTCAAATGAGCAGTTCTTC.

The chain couples TRBV4-3 to TRBJ2-3; TRBD2 matches 11 bases. J gave up 6 bases and V 4 bases, and 9 bases lay outside the gene matches. CDR1 is LGHNA, CDR2 YSLEER, per germline. There are 16 residues in the CDR3. The DNA for the CDR3 is TGCGCCAGCAGCCCTGAAACTAGCGGGGGACCCGATACGCAGTATTTT. Amino acids: CASSPETSGGPDTQYF.

The chain is built from TRBV11-2 and TRBJ2-2; TRBD2 agrees at 8 bases. The CDR3 is 16 amino acids. Looked up from germline, CDR1 is SGHAT and CDR2 is FQNNGV. Trimming at V came to 3 bases and at J to 2 bases, leaving 5 bases not matched to a gene. CDR3 bases: TGTGCCAGCAGCTTTAGGCGGGGGGCCAACACCGGGGAGCTGTTTTTT. Amino acid sequence: CASSFRRGANTGELFF.

V usage is TRBV7-3 and J usage is TRBJ1-2; D may be TRBD1 (5 bases). Germline V gene data show CDR1 as SGHTA and CDR2 as FQGTGA. Trimming pared 0 bases from V and 3 bases from J, leaving 11 bases between. The CDR3 runs 15 residues. The CDR3 region has the DNA TGTGCCAGCAGCTTAACCCCAGGGTTGGACTATGGCTACACCTTC. As protein: CASSLTPGLDYGYTF.

This clone was recorded once. The chain links TRBV5-8 to TRBJ2-3; maybe TRBD1 (6 bases). The CDR3 spans 14 residues. Germline CDR1 is SGHTS and CDR2 is YDEGEE. Trimming left V 2 bases short and J 7 bases short, with 14 bases between. CDR3 loop: CASSFQGRGHTQYF. The CDR3 DNA follows: TGTGCCAGCAGCTTTCAGGGGCGCGGGCATACGCAGTATTTT.

This clone was seen a handful of times. The genes are TRBV11-2 and TRBJ2-1; TRBD1 is a possible D gene (5 bases). Germline V lookup: CDR1 SGHAT, CDR2 FQNNGV. The CDR3 sequence is 11 residues long. The V end was cut by 1 base, the J end by 12 bases, with 7 bases between. The CDR3 DNA is TGTGCCAGCAGCTTAGTTCAGGGGCAGTTCTTC. Translating gives CASSLVQGQFF.

The rearrangement uses TRBV4-2 and TRBJ2-5; the match to TRBD2 covers 9 bases. V shed 0 bases and J 1 base; nucleotides not matched to a gene: 3. This CDR3 comprises 16 residues. CDR1 LGHNA and CDR2 YNFKEQ come from the germline V gene. The CDR3 loop is CASSQERGGVQETQYF. CDR3 coding DNA: TGTGCCAGCAGCCAAGAGCGGGGGGGGGTCCAAGAGACCCAGTACTTC.

This CDR3 is CASSQVLYGQNGGYTF. The CDR3 DNA is TGTGCCAGCAGCCAAGTCCTATACGGACAGAACGGTGGCTACACCTTC. The chain has TRBV3-1 (or the pseudogene TRBV3-2) and TRBJ1-2, with D perhaps matching TRBD1 (6 bases). Germline V lookup: CDR1 LGHDT, CDR2 YNNKEL (reference sequence). There are 16 residues in the CDR3. V was clipped by 1 base and J by 7 bases, with 19 bases between them.